The source of this T cell receptor (beta chain) is a study of blood T cell repertoires in COVID-19. Looking at the study overall: Sites in the United States, Italy and Spain provided acute and convalescent COVID-19 samples.

Sequencing used immunoSEQ multiplex PCR; TCRdb keeps in-frame clones, though not all of them. The sample holds about 280,000 clones, about 85% seen once. This clone was detected only a few times. The V end lost 4 bases, the J end lost 4 bases, and 16 bases lay between the germline ends. The CDR3 spans 16 residues. CDR1 SGHAT and CDR2 FQNNGV come from the germline V gene. Participant ages covered about 18 to 89 years across about two dozen US areas. This chain joins TRBV11-2 and TRBJ1-4; D unresolved. Sequenced input: PBMCs or T cells enriched from blood (not recorded which). The clonotype comes from a woman between 50 and 59 years old who had recovered from COVID-19. The CDR3 region has the DNA TGTGCCAGCAGCTCGGGAGTACGGCAGATTAATGAAAAACTGTTTTTT. It encodes CASSSGVRQINEKLFF.